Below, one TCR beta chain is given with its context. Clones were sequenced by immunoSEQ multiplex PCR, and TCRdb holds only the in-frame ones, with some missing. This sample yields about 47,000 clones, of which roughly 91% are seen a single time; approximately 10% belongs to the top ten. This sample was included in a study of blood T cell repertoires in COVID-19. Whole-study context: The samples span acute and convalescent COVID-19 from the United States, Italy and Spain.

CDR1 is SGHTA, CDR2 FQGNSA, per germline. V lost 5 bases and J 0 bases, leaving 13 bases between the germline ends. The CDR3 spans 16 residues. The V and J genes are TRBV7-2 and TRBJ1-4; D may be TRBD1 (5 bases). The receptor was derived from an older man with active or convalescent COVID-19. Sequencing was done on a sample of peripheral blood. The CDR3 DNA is TGTGCCAGCAGCCCTAGACAGCTTCCAACTAATGAAAAACTGTTTTTT. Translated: CASSPRQLPTNEKLFF.